These 3 T cell receptor beta chains were all obtained from the same sample, sequenced in a study of technical replicates of blood from a few donors. Produced via immunoSEQ multiplex PCR; TCRdb's table is partial and in-frame only. The table has under 90,000 clones, 95% to 98% seen once; the top ten hold approximately 0.15%. The specimen was T cells isolated from PBMCs. These receptors all stem from a human donor in good health.

This rearrangement joins TRBV19 to TRBJ2-2; TRBD2 is a possible D gene (7 bases). CDR1 LNHDA and CDR2 SQIVND come from the germline V gene (reference sequence). This CDR3 is built from 16 residues. The V end was cut by 1 base, the J end by 4 bases, with 13 bases between. The CDR3 loop reads CASSIASRGATGELFF. The CDR3 DNA follows: TGTGCCAGTAGTATAGCGAGTCGGGGGGCCACCGGGGAGCTGTTTTTT.

This CDR3 is CATSGQGAGADTQYF. DNA of the CDR3: TGTGCCACCAGCGGACAGGGGGCGGGGGCAGATACGCAGTATTTT. The chain couples TRBV15 to TRBJ2-3, with TRBD1 identical over 11 bases. V dropped 5 bases and J dropped 4; count of bases not matched to a gene: 5. The CDR3 consists of 15 residues. Germline CDR1 reads LNHNV; CDR2 reads YYDKDF (reference sequence).

J is TRBJ2-7 and V is TRBV6-1, with D possibly TRBD1 on 6 matching bases. The CDR3 extends over 12 amino acids. Germline V gives CDR1 MNHNS, CDR2 SASEGT. Trimming cost V 10 bases and J 3 bases, with 13 bases left between them. CDR3 sequence reads: CAIRTESYEQYF. CDR3 DNA sequence: TGTGCCATTCGGACAGAAAGCTACGAGCAGTACTTC.